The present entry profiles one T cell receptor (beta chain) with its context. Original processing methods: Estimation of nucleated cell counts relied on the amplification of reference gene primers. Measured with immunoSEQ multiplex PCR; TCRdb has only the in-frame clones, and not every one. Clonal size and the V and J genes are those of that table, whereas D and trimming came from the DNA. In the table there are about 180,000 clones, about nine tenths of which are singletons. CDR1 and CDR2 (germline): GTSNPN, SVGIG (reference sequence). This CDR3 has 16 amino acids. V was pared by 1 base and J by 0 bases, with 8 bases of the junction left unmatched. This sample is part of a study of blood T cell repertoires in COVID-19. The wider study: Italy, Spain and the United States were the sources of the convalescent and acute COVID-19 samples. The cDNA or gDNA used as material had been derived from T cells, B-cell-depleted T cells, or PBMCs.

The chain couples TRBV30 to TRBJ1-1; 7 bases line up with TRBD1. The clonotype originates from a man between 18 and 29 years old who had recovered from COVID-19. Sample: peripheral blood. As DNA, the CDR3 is TGTGCCTGGAGTGGAGGGACAGCCATAATGAACACTGAAGCTTTCTTT. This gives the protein CAWSGGTAIMNTEAFF.